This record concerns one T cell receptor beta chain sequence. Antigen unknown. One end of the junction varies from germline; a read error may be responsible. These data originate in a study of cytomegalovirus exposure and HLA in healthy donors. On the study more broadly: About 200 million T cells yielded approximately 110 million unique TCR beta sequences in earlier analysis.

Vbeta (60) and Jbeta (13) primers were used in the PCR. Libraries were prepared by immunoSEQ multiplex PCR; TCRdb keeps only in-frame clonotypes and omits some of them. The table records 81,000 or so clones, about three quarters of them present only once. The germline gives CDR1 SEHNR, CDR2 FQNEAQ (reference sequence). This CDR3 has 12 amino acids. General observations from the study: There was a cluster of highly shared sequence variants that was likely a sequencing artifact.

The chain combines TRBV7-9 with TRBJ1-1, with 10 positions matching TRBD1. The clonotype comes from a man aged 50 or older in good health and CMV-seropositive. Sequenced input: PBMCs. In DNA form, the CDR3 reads TGTTCCAGTCGGACAGGGGGCACTGAAGCTTTCTTT. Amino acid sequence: CSSRTGGTEAFF.